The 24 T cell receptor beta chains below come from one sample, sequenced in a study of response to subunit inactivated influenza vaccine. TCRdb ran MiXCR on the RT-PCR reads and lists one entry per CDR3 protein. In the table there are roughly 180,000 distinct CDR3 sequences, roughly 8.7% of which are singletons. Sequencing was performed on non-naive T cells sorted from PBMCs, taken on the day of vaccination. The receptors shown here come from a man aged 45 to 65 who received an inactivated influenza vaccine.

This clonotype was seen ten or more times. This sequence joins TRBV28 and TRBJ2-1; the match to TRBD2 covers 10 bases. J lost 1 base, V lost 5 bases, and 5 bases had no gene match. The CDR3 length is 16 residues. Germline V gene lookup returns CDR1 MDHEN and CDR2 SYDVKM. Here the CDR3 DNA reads TGTGCCAGCAGTCTCTTAGCGGGGGGATCCTACAATGAGCAGTTCTTC. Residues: CASSLLAGGSYNEQFF.

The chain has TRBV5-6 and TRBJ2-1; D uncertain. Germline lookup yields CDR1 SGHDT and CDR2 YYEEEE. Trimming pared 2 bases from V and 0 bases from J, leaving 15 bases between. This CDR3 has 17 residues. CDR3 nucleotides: TGTGCCAGCAGCTTCCCCTCTGACGTCCACTCCTACAATGAGCAGTTCTTC. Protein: CASSFPSDVHSYNEQFF.

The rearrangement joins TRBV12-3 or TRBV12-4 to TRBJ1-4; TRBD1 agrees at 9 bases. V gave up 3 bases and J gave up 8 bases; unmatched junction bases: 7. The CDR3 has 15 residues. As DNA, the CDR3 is TGTGCCAGCAGTTTGTCGGGACAGGGAGGCGAAAAACTGTTTTTT. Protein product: CASSLSGQGGEKLFF.

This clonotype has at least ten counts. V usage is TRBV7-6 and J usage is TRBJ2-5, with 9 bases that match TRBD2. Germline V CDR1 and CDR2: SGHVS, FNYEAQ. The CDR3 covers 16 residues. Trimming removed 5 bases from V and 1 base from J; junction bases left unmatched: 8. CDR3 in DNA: TGTGCCAGCAGCCCACTCAGCGGGGGGTCCCAAGAGACCCAGTACTTC. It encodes CASSPLSGGSQETQYF.

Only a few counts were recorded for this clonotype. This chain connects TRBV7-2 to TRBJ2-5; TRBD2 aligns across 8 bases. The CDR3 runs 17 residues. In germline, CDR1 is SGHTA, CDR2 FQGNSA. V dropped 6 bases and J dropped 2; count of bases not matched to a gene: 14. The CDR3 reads CASSAAGGFQWQETQYF. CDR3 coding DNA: TGTGCCAGCAGTGCTGCGGGGGGCTTTCAGTGGCAAGAGACCCAGTACTTC. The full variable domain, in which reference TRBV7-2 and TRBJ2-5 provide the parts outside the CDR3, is GAGVSQSPSNKVTEKGKDVELRCDPISGHTALYWYRQSLGQGLEFLIYFQGNSAPDKSGLPSDRFSAERTGGSVSTLTIQRTQQEDSAVYLCASSAAGGFQWQETQYFGPGTRLLVL.

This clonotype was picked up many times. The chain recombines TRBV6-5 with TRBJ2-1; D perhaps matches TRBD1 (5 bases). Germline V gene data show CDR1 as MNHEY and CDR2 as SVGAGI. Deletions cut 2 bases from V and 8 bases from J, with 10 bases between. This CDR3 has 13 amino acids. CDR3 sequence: CASSYNAGYEQFF. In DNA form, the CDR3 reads TGTGCCAGCAGTTACAACGCAGGGTATGAGCAGTTCTTC.

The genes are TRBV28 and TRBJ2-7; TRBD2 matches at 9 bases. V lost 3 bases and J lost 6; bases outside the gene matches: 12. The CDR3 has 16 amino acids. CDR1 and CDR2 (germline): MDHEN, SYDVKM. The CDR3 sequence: CASSLFRAGGIREQYF. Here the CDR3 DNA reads TGTGCCAGCAGTTTGTTCCGGGCGGGGGGGATTCGCGAGCAGTACTTC.

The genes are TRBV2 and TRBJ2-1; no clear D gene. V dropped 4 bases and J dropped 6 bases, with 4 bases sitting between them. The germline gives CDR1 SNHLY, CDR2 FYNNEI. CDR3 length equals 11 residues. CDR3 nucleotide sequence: TGTGCCAGCAGTGTTGGCAATGAGCAGTTCTTC. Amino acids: CASSVGNEQFF.

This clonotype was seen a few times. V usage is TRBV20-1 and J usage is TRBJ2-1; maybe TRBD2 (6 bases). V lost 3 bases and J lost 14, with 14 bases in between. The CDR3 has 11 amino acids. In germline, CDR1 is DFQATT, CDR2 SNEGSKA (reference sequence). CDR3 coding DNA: TGCAGTGCTAGTCGGGAGTGGGTAGAGTTCTTC. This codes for CSASREWVEFF.

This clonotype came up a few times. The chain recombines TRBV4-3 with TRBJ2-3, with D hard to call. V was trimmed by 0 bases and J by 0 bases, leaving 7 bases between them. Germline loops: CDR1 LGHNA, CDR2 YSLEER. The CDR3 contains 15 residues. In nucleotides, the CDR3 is TGCGCCAGCAGCCAAGATGTAGTTAGCACAGATACGCAGTATTTT. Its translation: CASSQDVVSTDTQYF.

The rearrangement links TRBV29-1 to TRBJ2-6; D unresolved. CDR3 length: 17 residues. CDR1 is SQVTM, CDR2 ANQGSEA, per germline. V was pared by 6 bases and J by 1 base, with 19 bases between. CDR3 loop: CSVASQVVGSGANVLTF. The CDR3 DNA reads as TGCAGCGTGGCCTCGCAAGTAGTCGGATCTGGGGCCAACGTCCTGACTTTC.

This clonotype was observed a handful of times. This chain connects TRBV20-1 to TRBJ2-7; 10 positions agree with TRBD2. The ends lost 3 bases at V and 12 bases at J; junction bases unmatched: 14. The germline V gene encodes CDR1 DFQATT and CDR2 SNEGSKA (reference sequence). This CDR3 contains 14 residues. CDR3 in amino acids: CSASLSLAGDIGYF. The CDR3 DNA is TGCAGTGCTAGTCTCTCCCTAGCGGGAGATATCGGGTACTTC.

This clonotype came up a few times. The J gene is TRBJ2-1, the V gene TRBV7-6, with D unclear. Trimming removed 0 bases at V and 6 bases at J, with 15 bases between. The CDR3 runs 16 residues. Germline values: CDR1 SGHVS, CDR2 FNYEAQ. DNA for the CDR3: TGTGCCAGCAGCTTAGCGCTCTTTACCACTTTCAATGAGCAGTTCTTC. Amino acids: CASSLALFTTFNEQFF.

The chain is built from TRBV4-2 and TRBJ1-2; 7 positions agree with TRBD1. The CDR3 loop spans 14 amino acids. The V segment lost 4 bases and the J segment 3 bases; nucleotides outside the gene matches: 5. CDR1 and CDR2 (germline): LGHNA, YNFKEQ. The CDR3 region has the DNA TGTGCCAGCAGCCCTCGAGGGGGCGACTATGGCTACACCTTC. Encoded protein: CASSPRGGDYGYTF.

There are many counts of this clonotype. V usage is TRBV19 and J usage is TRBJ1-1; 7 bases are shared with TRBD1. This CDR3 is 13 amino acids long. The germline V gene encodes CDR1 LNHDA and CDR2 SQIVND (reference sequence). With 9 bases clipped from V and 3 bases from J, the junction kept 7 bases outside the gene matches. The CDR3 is CASRGAGDTEAFF. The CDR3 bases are TGTGCCAGCAGGGGGGCCGGCGACACTGAAGCTTTCTTT.

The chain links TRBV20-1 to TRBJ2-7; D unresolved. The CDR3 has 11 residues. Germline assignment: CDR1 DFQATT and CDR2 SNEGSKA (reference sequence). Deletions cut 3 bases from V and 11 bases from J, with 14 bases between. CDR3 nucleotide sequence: TGCAGTGCTAGGGTCCCGCCTGCCGAGTACTTC. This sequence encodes CSARVPPAEYF.

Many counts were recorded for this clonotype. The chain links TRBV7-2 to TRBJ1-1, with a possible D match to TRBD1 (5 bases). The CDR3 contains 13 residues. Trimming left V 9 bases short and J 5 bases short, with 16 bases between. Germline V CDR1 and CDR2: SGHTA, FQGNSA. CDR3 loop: CASRPTRETEAFF. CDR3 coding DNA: TGTGCCAGTAGACCAACCAGGGAGACTGAAGCTTTCTTT.

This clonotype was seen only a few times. This chain's CDR3 is CSVGTGNEQYF. CDR3 coding DNA: TGCAGCGTGGGGACAGGGAACGAGCAGTACTTC. This chain links TRBV29-1 with TRBJ2-7; 9 bases fit TRBD1. V lost 6 bases to trimming and J lost 5 bases; unmatched junction nucleotides: 2. CDR3 size: 11 residues. Germline values: CDR1 SQVTM, CDR2 ANQGSEA.

The CDR3 nucleotides are TGTGCCAGCAGTCCGTCCATCGTAACGGGGAGGCAGTATTTT. Protein: CASSPSIVTGRQYF. The chain recombines TRBV28 with TRBJ2-3; D perhaps matches TRBD2 (5 bases). Per germline, CDR1 MDHEN and CDR2 SYDVKM. Trimming removed 5 bases at V and 11 bases at J, with 20 bases between. This CDR3 comprises 14 residues.

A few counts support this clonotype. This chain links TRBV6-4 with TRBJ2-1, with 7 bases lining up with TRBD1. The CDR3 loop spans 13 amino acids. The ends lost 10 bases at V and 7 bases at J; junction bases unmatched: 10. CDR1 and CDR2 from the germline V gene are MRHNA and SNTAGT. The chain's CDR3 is CATARDRRNEQFF. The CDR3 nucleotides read TGTGCCACCGCCCGGGACAGACGTAATGAGCAGTTCTTC.

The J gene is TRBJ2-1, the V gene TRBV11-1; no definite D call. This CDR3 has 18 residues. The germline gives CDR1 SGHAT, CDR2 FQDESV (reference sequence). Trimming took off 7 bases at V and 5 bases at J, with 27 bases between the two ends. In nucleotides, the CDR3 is TGTGCCAGCAACAACCCAATCAATCCCGTCATTTCCAACAATGAGCAGTTCTTC. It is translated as CASNNPINPVISNNEQFF.

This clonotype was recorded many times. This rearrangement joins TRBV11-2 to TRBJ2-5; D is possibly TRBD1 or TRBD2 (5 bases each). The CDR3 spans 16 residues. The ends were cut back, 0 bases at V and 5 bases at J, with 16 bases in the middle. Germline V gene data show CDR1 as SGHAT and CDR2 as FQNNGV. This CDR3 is CASSLERGQGVETQYF. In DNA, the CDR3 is TGTGCCAGCAGCTTAGAGCGAGGGCAGGGTGTCGAGACCCAGTACTTC. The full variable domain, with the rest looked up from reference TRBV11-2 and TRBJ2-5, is EAGVAQSPRYKIIEKRQSVAFWCNPISGHATLYWYQQILGQGPKLLIQFQNNGVVDDSQLPKDRFSAERLKGVDSTLKIQPAKLEDSAVYLCASSLERGQGVETQYFGPGTRLLVL.

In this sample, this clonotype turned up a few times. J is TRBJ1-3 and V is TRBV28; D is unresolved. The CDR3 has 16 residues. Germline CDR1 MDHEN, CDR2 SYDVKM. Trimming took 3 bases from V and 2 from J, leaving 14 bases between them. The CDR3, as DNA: TGTGCCAGCAGTTTTCCCTCGTCGGAGGCTGGAAACACCATATATTTT. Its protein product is CASSFPSSEAGNTIYF.

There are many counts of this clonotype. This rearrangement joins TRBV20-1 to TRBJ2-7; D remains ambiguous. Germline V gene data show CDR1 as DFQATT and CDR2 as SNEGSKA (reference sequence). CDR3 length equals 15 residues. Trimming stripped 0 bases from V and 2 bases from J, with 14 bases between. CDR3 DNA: TGCAGTGCTAGAGATAGCTCCGACCTCCCCTACGAGCAGTACTTC. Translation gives CSARDSSDLPYEQYF.